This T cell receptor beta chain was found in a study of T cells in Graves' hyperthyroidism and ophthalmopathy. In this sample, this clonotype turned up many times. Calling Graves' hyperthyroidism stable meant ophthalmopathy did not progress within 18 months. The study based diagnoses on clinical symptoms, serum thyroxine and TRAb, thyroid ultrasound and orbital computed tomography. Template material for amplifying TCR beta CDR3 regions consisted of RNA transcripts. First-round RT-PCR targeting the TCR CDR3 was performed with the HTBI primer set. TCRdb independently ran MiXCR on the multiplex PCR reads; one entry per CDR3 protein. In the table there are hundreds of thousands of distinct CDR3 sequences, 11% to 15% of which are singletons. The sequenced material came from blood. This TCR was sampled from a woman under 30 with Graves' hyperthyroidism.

This chain's CDR3 is CASSLTGTGQPQHF. The CDR3 nucleotides read TGTGCCAGCAGTCTGACAGGGACGGGTCAGCCCCAGCATTTT. The chain recombines TRBV12-3 or TRBV12-4 with TRBJ1-5; 7 nucleotides match TRBD1. The CDR3 is made up of 14 amino acids. J gave up 6 bases and V 5 bases, and 7 bases lay outside the gene matches.